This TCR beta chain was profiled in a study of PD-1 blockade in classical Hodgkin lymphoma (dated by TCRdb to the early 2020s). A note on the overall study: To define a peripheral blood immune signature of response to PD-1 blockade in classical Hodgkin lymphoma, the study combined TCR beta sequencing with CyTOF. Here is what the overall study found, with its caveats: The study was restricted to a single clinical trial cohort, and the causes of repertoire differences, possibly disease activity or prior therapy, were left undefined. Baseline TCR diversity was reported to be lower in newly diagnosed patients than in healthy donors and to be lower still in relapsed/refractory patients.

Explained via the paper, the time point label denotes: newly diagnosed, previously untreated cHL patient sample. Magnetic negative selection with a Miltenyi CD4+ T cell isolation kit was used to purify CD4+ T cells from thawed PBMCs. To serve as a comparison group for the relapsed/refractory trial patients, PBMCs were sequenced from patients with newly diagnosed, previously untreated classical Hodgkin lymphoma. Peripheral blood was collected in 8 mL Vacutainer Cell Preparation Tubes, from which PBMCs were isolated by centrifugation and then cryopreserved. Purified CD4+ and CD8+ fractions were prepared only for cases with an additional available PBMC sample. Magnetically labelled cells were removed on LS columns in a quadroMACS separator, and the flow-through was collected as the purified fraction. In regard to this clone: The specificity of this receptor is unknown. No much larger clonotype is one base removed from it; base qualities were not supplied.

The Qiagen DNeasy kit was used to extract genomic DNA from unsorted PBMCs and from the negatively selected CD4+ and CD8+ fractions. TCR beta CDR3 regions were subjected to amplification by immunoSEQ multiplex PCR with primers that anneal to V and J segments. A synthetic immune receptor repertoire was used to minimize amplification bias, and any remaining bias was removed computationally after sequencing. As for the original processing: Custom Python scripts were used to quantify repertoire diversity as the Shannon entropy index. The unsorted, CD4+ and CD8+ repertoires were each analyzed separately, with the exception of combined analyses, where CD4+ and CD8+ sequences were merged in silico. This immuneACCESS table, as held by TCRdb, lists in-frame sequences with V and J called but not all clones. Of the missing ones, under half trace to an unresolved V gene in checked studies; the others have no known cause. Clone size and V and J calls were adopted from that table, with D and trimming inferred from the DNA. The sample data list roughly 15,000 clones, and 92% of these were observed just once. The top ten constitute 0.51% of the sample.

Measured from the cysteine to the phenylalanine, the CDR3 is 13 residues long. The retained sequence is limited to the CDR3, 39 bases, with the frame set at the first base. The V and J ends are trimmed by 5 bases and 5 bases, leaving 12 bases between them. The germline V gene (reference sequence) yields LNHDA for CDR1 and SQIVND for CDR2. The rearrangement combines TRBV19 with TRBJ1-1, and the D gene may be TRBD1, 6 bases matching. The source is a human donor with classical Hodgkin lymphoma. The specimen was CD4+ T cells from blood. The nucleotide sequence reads TGTGCCAGTAGTGACAGGTCGGGGACTGAAGCTTTCTTT. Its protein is CASSDRSGTEAFF. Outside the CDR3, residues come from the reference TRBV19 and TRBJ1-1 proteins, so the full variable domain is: DGGITQSPKYLFRKEGQNVTLSCEQNLNHDAMYWYRQDPGQGLRLIYYSQIVNDFQKGDIAEGYSVSREKKESFPLTVTSAQKNPTAFYLCASSDRSGTEAFFGQGTRLTVV.